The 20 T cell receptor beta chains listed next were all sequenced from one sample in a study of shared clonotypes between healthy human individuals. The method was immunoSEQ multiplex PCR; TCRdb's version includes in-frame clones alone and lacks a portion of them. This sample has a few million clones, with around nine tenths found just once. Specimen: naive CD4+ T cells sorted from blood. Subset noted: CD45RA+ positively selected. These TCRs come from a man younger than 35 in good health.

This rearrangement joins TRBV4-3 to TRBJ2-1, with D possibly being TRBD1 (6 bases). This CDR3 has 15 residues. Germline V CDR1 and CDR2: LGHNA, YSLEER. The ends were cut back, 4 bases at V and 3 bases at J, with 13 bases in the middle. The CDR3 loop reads CASSRGVGGYNEQFF. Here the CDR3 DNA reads TGCGCCAGCAGCCGAGGGGTAGGGGGCTACAATGAGCAGTTCTTC.

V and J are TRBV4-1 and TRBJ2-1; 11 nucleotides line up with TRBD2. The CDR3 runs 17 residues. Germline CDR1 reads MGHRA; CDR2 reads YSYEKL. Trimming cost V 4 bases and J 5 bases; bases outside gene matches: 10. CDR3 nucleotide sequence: TGCGCCAGCAGCCCCCAAGCGACTAGCGGGATCAACAATGAGCAGTTCTTC. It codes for CASSPQATSGINNEQFF.

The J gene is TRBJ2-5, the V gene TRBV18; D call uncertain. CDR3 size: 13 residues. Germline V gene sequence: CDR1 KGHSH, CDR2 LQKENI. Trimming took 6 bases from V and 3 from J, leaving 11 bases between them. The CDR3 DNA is TGTGCCAGCTCCCCAGACACTAAAGAGACCCAGTACTTC. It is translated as CASSPDTKETQYF.

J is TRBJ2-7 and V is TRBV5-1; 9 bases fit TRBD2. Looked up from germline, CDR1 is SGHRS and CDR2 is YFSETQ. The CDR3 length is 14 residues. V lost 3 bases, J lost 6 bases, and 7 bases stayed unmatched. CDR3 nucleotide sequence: TGCGCCAGCAGCTCGGCTAGCGGGGTCGGCGAGCAGTACTTC. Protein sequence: CASSSASGVGEQYF.

For the CDR3, the DNA is TGTGCCAGCAGCTTAAGAGGAGCGACAGAAAGGAACACTGAAGCTTTCTTT. This sequence encodes CASSLRGATERNTEAFF. The V call is TRBV7-6, the J call TRBJ1-1, with D possibly matching TRBD1 (5 bases). The CDR3 extends over 17 amino acids. V lost 2 bases and J lost 1, with 17 bases in between. Per the germline V gene, CDR1 is SGHVS and CDR2 is FNYEAQ.

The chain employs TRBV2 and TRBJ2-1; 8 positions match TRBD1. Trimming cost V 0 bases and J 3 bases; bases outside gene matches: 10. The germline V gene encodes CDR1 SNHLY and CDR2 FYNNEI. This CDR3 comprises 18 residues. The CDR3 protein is CASSEAPEWGQVYNEQFF. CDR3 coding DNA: TGTGCCAGCAGTGAAGCGCCTGAATGGGGACAGGTCTACAATGAGCAGTTCTTC.

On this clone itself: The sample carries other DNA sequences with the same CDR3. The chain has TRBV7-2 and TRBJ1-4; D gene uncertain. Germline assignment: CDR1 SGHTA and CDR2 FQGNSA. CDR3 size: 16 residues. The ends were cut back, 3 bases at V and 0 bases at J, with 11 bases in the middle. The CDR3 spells CASSLGRSTTNEKLFF. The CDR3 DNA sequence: TGTGCCAGCAGCTTGGGCAGATCAACAACTAATGAAAAACTGTTTTTT. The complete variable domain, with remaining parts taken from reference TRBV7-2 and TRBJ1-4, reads GAGVSQSPSNKVTEKGKDVELRCDPISGHTALYWYRQSLGQGLEFLIYFQGNSAPDKSGLPSDRFSAERTGGSVSTLTIQRTQQEDSAVYLCASSLGRSTTNEKLFFGSGTQLSVL.

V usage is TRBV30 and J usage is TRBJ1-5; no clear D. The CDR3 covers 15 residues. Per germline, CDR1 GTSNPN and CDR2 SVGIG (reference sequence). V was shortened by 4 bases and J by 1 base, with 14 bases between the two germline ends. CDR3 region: CAWTLFEGSNQPQHF. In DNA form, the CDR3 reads TGTGCCTGGACGCTCTTCGAGGGCAGCAATCAGCCCCAGCATTTT.

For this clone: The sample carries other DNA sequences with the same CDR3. CDR3 amino acids: CASSLLGAGELFF. The DNA of the CDR3 is TGTGCCAGCAGCTTATTAGGTGCCGGGGAGCTGTTTTTT. This chain joins TRBV7-9 and TRBJ2-2; D is undetermined. V lost 2 bases to trimming and J lost 6 bases, with 7 bases between them. Germline V gives CDR1 SEHNR, CDR2 FQNEAQ (reference sequence). This CDR3 spans 13 amino acids. Combining the CDR3 with reference TRBV7-9 and TRBJ2-2 gives the whole variable domain DTGVSQNPRHKITKRGQNVTFRCDPISEHNRLYWYRQTLGQGPEFLTYFQNEAQLEKSRLLSDRFSAERPKGSFSTLEIQRTEQGDSAMYLCASSLLGAGELFFGEGSRLTVL.

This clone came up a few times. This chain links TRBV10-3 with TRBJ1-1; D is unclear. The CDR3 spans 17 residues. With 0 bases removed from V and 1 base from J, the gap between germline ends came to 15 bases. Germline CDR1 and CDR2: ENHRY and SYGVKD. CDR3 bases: TGTGCCATCAGTGAGTCGCGGAACAGAGTTTCGAACACTGAAGCTTTCTTT. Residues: CAISESRNRVSNTEAFF.

For the CDR3, the DNA is TGCGCCAGCAGCTTGGTCCGGGACACGACTTACGAGCAGTACTTC. As protein: CASSLVRDTTYEQYF. The chain links TRBV5-1 to TRBJ2-7; tentative D call: TRBD1 (6 bases). The CDR3 extends over 15 amino acids. Germline V CDR1 and CDR2: SGHRS, YFSETQ. With 0 bases removed from V and 4 bases from J, the gap between germline ends came to 14 bases.

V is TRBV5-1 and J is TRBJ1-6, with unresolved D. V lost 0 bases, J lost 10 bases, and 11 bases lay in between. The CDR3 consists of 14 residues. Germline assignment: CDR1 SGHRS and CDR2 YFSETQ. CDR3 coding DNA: TGCGCCAGCAGCTTGGCCCCACTAGGATCACCCCTCCACTTT. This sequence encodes CASSLAPLGSPLHF. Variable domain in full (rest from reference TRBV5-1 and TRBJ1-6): KAGVTQTPRYLIKTRGQQVTLSCSPISGHRSVSWYQQTPGQGLQFLFEYFSETQRNKGNFPGRFSGRQFSNSRSEMNVSTLELGDSALYLCASSLAPLGSPLHFGNGTRLTVT.

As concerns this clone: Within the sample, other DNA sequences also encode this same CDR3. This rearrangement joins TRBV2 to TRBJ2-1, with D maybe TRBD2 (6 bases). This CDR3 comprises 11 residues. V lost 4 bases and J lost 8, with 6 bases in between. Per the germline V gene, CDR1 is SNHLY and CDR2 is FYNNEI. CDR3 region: CASSGRDEQFF. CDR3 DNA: TGTGCCAGCAGTGGGAGGGATGAGCAGTTCTTC. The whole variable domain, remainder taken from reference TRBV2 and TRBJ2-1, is EPEVTQTPSHQVTQMGQEVILRCVPISNHLYFYWYRQILGQKVEFLVSFYNNEISEKSEIFDDQFSVERPDGSNFTLKIRSTKLEDSAMYFCASSGRDEQFFGPGTRLTVL.

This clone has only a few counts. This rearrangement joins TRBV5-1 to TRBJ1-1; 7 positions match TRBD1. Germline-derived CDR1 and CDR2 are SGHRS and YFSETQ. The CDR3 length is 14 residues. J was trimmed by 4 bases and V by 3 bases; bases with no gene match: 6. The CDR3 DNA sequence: TGCGCCAGCAGCTATGACAGGGTAGGCACTGAAGCTTTCTTT. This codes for CASSYDRVGTEAFF.

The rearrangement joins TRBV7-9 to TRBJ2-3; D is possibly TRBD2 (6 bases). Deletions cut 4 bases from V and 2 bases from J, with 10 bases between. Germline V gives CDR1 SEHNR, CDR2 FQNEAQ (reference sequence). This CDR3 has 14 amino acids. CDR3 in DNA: TGTGCCAGCAGCTACCGGGACTCCACAGATACGCAGTATTTT. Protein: CASSYRDSTDTQYF.

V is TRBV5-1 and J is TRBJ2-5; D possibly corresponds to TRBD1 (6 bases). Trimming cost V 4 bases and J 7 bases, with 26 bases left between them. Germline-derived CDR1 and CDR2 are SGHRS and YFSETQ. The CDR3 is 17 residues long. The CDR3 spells CASSEGESNLALGTQYF. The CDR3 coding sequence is TGCGCCAGCAGCGAGGGGGAATCGAACCTGGCCCTAGGGACCCAGTACTTC. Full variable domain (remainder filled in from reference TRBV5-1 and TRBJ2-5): KAGVTQTPRYLIKTRGQQVTLSCSPISGHRSVSWYQQTPGQGLQFLFEYFSETQRNKGNFPGRFSGRQFSNSRSEMNVSTLELGDSALYLCASSEGESNLALGTQYFGPGTRLLVL.

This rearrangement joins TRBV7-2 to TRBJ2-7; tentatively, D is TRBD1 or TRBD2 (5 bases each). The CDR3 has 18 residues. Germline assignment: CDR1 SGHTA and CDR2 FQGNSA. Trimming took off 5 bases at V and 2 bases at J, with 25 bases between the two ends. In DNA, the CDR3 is TGTGCCAGCAGCCTCGTACGGGACCACCGTGGATTCCCCTACGAGCAGTACTTC. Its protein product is CASSLVRDHRGFPYEQYF.

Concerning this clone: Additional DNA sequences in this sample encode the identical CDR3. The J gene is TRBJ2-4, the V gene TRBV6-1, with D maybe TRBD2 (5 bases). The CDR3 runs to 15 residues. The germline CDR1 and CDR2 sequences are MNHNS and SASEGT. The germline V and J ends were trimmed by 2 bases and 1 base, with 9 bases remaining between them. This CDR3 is CASSEPGGAKNIQYF. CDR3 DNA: TGTGCCAGCAGTGAACCCGGAGGCGCCAAAAACATTCAGTACTTC.

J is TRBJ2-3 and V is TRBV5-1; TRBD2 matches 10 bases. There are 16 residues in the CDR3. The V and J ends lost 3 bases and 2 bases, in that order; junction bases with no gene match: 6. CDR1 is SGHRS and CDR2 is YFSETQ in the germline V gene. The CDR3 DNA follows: TGCGCCAGCAGCTCGTCGACTAGCGGGTTCACAGATACGCAGTATTTT. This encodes CASSSSTSGFTDTQYF.

In nucleotides, the CDR3 is TGTGCCAGCAGCTTAGGGACAGCGATTACTAGCACAGATACGCAGTATTTT. As protein: CASSLGTAITSTDTQYF. The chain has TRBV11-2 and TRBJ2-3; D is possibly TRBD1 (6 bases). Looked up from germline, CDR1 is SGHAT and CDR2 is FQNNGV. V shed 1 base and J shed 0 bases, with 14 bases lying between them. There are 17 residues in the CDR3.